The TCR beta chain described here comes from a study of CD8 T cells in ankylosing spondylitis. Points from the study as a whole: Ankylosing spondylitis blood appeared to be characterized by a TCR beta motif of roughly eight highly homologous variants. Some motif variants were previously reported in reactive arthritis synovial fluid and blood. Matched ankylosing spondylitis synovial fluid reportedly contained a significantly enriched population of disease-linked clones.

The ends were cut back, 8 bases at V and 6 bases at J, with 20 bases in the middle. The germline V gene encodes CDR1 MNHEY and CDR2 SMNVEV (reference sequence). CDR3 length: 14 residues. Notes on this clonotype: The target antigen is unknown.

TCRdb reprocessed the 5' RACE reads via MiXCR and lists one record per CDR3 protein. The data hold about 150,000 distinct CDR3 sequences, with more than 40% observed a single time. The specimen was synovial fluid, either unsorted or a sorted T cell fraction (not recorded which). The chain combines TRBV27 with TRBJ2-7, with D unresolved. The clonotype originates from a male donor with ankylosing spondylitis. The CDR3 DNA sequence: TGTGCCAGCCATCCTGGTGGTTTTGTTGCCGAGCAGTACTTC. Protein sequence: CASHPGGFVAEQYF.